This T cell receptor beta chain was captured in a study of T-cell memory formation after mild COVID-19 (dated by TCRdb to 2020 to 2022). In the study overall: TCR sequence clusters from the two donors were found to be largely donor specific. The cohort was made up of two young adult volunteers, one female and one male, who were previously healthy. In a couple of donors, T-cell clones that expanded and contracted after mild COVID-19 were tracked by sequencing TCRalpha and TCRbeta repertoires over time.

The study at large found these results: Contracting CD4+ clones turned up mainly in the CM and EM memory subsets, whereas EMRA was where CD8+ clones were enriched. SARS-CoV-2 specificity of the second-wave clones peaking on day 37 was not confirmed. The detection of some responding clones in pre-infection memory suggests that pre-existing cross-reactive memory T cells joined the SARS-CoV-2 response. Balanced CD4/CD8 phenotypes were observed for clones contracting from day 15 to 85, whereas a bias towards CD4+ was observed for a second wave of clones expanding from day 15 to 37. Only a couple of mild cases were covered in the study, and larger cohorts including severe cases with pre-infection samples were considered necessary.

The sequencing machine was an Illumina NovaSeq 6000. TCRalpha and TCRbeta cDNA libraries were constructed by 5'RACE with constant-segment primers, with sample barcodes and unique molecular identifiers being introduced. Trizol reagent was used to extract RNA from every sample. Amplification of the libraries took two PCR steps, and the second step added a second sample barcode plus Illumina TruSeq adapters. Sequencing of libraries was performed on an Illumina NovaSeq with 2 x 150 bp paired-end reads. As for the original processing: The reads were demultiplexed and collapsed into UMI-guided consensus sequences using migec v1.2.7. Using mixcr v2.1.11, UMI consensuses were aligned to TRA and TRB V and J templates and then assembled into clonotypes. A clonotype was counted as expanded or contracted only if both edgeR and NoisET called the change significant, with noise models trained on biological replicates. For edgeR calls, a false discovery rate-adjusted p below 0.01 and a log2 fold-change threshold of 1 were applied. As an exploratory analysis of dynamics, max-normalized trajectories of the 1000 most abundant clonotypes were examined with PCA combined with hierarchical clustering. The CD4 or CD8 phenotype of responding clones was assigned using the separately sequenced CD4+ and CD8+ repertoires. The public reads were quality trimmed at Q25 with fastp and then assembled into clones with MiXCR by TCRdb, keeping productive beta chains. When rows share a CDR3 protein, they turn into one entry using the most common DNA and genes. These V and J calls are TCRdb output, not the study's own analysis. A total of about 260,000 distinct CDR3 sequences appear in this sample, approximately 7.6% of them only once. The ten largest clones represent 20% to 25% of the sample.

Ficoll-Paque density gradient centrifugation was the method used to isolate PBMCs. Concerning this clonotype: Its antigen is still unknown. One base away there is no much larger clone; base qualities are not given.

The V end loses 3 bases and the J end loses 8 bases, and a stretch of 16 bases separates them. The CDR3, cysteine through phenylalanine, is 14 amino acids long. Solely the CDR3 DNA is kept, with 42 bases framed from the first base. Via the germline V gene, CDR1 is MNHEY and CDR2 SVGEGT. Sequencing used PBMCs or a T cell subset sorted from them (not recorded which). The chain links TRBV6-2 or TRBV6-3 with TRBJ1-2, and TRBD1 may be the D gene, going by 5 matching bases. This TCR was recovered from a man younger than 35 who had mild COVID-19 (a few samples of this study predate the infection). The sample titles of this study are shuffled in the database, so cell type and time point are left out; the donor was told from shared clones. The DNA reads as follows: TGTGCCAGCAGTTATCCAGGGCAACTCGACGGCTACACCTTC. Translated, it reads CASSYPGQLDGYTF.